This entry concerns a single T cell receptor beta chain. TCRdb keeps only in-frame clones here, not all; method: immunoSEQ multiplex PCR. The data show approximately 130,000 clones, over 85% seen once. These data belong to a study of T cell responses to AZD1222 COVID-19 vaccine. V trimming: 3 bases; J trimming: 6 bases; junction bases outside the gene matches: 8. This CDR3 region has 16 residues. The germline V gene encodes CDR1 DFQATT and CDR2 SNEGSKA (reference sequence). This clonotype was sampled from an adult who received the AZD1222 COVID-19 vaccine. The sequenced sample was peripheral blood, obtained 28 days after the second AZD1222 dose. The rearrangement uses TRBV20-1 and TRBJ2-7, with 16 nucleotides matching TRBD2. The CDR3 sequence is CSASSGTSGRASEQYF. The CDR3 DNA sequence: TGCAGTGCTAGTTCCGGGACTAGCGGGAGGGCTTCCGAGCAGTACTTC.